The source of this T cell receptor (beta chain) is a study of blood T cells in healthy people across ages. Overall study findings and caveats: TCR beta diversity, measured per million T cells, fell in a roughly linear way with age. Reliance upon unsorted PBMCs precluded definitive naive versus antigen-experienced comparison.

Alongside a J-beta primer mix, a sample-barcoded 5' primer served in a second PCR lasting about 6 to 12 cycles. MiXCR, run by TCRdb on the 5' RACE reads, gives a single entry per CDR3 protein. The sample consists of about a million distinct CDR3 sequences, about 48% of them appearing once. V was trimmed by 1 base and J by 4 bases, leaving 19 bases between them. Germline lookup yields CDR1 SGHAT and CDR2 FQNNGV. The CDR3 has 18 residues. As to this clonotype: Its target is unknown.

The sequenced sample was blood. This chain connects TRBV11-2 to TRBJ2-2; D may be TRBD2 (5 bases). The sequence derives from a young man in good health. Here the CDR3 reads CASSLVVGGLTFTGELFF. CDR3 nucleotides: TGTGCCAGCAGCTTAGTGGTAGGAGGCCTCACTTTCACCGGGGAGCTGTTTTTT.